This TCR beta chain was recorded in a study of graft-versus-host responses after intestinal transplantation. Study at large: Each recipient received a multivisceral, liver-intestinal, or isolated intestinal graft. Recipients across the board were started on anti-thymocyte globulin induction, then kept on tacrolimus and steroids for around 3 years. Notes on the study in general: Among recipient marrow samples, GvH clones were found; some appeared first in ileum or blood.

This table comes from immunoSEQ multiplex PCR, and its TCRdb copy is limited to in-frame clones, with some not included. The sample includes tens of thousands of clones, around 94% of them seen just once. V was trimmed by 0 bases and J by 8 bases, leaving 15 bases between them. Germline CDR1 is SGHDT and CDR2 is YYEEEE. This CDR3 comprises 15 residues. Concerning this clone itself: The antigen remains undetermined.

The chain is built from TRBV5-6 and TRBJ2-1, with unresolved D. The specimen comprised PBMCs, sampled 156 days after intestinal transplant. The clonotype comes from a human patient who received an intestinal transplant, so some T cells may come from the graft donor. CDR3 residues: CASSLAAYSDDEQFF. Written as DNA, the CDR3 is TGTGCCAGCAGCTTGGCCGCTTATTCTGATGATGAGCAGTTCTTC.